Given below is one T cell receptor beta chain in context. Its antigen is unidentified. Every patient was untreated before thyroid surgery. Original methodology: Construction of a distant-metastasis classifier for papillary thyroid cancer relied on CDR3 differences across clinicopathological groups. TCRdb re-called the PCR reads through MiXCR. The V and J calls and clone size come from TCRdb's table, not from the authors' own analysis. This sample has 13,000 to 15,000 clones, with over 25% found just once. Germline assignment: CDR1 MNHNS and CDR2 SASEGT. V lost 6 bases, J lost 9 bases, and 8 bases lay in between. CDR3 length: 10 amino acids. The data belong to a study of metastatic and nonmetastatic thyroid tumors. Study overall: Repertoires from blood and tumor or nodule tissue of malignant and benign thyroid patients were compared.

Study outcomes and limitations: For both blood and tumor, malignant thyroid tumors reportedly showed significantly higher TCR beta diversity than benign nodules did.

V usage is TRBV6-1 and J usage is TRBJ1-2; D uncertain. The sequencing sample was made of tumor tissue. The TCR originated in a male donor with papillary thyroid cancer or a benign thyroid nodule (not recorded which). Some clones in this sample may be carry-over from other donors' samples. In nucleotides, the CDR3 is TGTGCCAGCAGCGCTATTAGCTACACCTTC. Its protein is CASSAISYTF.